This entry lists 25 T cell receptor beta chains sequenced from one sample in a study of blood T cell repertoires in COVID-19. Measured with immunoSEQ multiplex PCR; TCRdb has only the in-frame clones, and not every one. The sample has some 94,000 clones; around nine tenths are singletons. The sequenced material came from peripheral blood. Receptors were obtained from a woman aged 55-69 years with COVID-19, enrolled during active disease.

The chain links TRBV7-9 to TRBJ1-1, with D perhaps TRBD1 (5 bases). The V gene's germline CDR1 is SEHNR and CDR2 FQNEAQ (reference sequence). This CDR3 is 14 amino acids long. V gave up 1 base and J gave up 7 bases, with 13 bases separating them. The CDR3 nucleotides are TGTGCCAGCAGCTTAGGGCAGGGTGTAAATGAAGCTTTCTTT. Residues: CASSLGQGVNEAFF. Full variable domain (remainder filled in from reference TRBV7-9 and TRBJ1-1): DTGVSQNPRHKITKRGQNVTFRCDPISEHNRLYWYRQTLGQGPEFLTYFQNEAQLEKSRLLSDRFSAERPKGSFSTLEIQRTEQGDSAMYLCASSLGQGVNEAFFGQGTRLTVV.

The genes are TRBV7-2 and TRBJ1-1; a possible D gene is TRBD1 (5 bases). Per the germline V gene, CDR1 is SGHTA and CDR2 is FQGNSA. The CDR3 has 13 amino acids. Trimming shortened V by 4 bases and J by 11 bases, and 17 bases separated the two germline ends. CDR3 sequence reads: CASSSPDIPGAFF. In DNA, the CDR3 is TGTGCCAGCAGCTCGCCGGACATCCCTGGGGCTTTCTTT.

The rearrangement uses TRBV18 and TRBJ2-3; D is unresolved. In germline, CDR1 is KGHSH, CDR2 LQKENI. The CDR3 loop spans 13 amino acids. Between the trimmed V and J ends, which lost 3 bases and 6 bases, there was a span of 10 bases. CDR3 sequence: CASSPEPVDTQYF. As DNA, the CDR3 is TGTGCCAGCTCACCGGAGCCGGTGGATACGCAGTATTTT.

The genes are TRBV4-2 and TRBJ1-2; D may be TRBD1 (6 bases). Per germline, CDR1 LGHNA and CDR2 YNFKEQ. This CDR3 has 15 amino acids. With 1 base removed from V and 2 bases from J, the gap between germline ends came to 11 bases. The CDR3 reads CASSQVGQGNYGYTF. The CDR3 coding sequence is TGTGCCAGCAGCCAAGTGGGCCAGGGGAACTATGGCTACACCTTC.

V gene TRBV18 combines with J gene TRBJ2-5; 8 bases match TRBD2. The CDR3 spans 16 residues. V trimming: 0 bases; J trimming: 4 bases; junction bases outside the gene matches: 7. CDR1 and CDR2 (germline): KGHSH, LQKENI. The CDR3 loop is CASSPPSGGRRETQYF. CDR3 DNA sequence: TGTGCCAGCTCACCACCCAGCGGGGGAAGACGAGAGACCCAGTACTTC.

The V call is TRBV7-9, the J call TRBJ1-5; D is unresolved. The CDR3 consists of 14 residues. The germline V gene has CDR1 SEHNR and CDR2 FQNEAQ (reference sequence). With 8 bases removed from V and 5 bases from J, the gap between germline ends came to 16 bases. The CDR3 spells CASRPDGEDQPQHF. CDR3 coding DNA: TGTGCCAGCCGCCCTGACGGGGAGGATCAGCCCCAGCATTTT.

The V call is TRBV7-2, the J call TRBJ2-5; possibly TRBD2 for D (5 bases). V was shortened by 2 bases and J by 4 bases, with 8 bases between the two germline ends. The germline CDR1 and CDR2 sequences are SGHTA and FQGNSA. The CDR3 consists of 13 residues. The CDR3 here is CASSLNGVETQYF. CDR3 coding DNA: TGTGCCAGCAGCTTAAACGGGGTAGAGACCCAGTACTTC.

A remark on this clone: Within the sample, other DNA sequences also encode this same CDR3. The chain is built from TRBV5-1 and TRBJ2-7; 11 bases map to TRBD2. The CDR3 is 15 residues long. V trimming: 2 bases; J trimming: 3 bases; junction bases outside the gene matches: 4. Germline V gene sequence: CDR1 SGHRS, CDR2 YFSETQ. The CDR3 region is CASSFLAGGSYEQYF. Here the CDR3 DNA reads TGCGCCAGCAGCTTCCTAGCGGGGGGTAGCTACGAGCAGTACTTC.

The J gene is TRBJ1-6, the V gene TRBV7-2; D possibly corresponds to TRBD1 (6 bases). Trimming stripped 1 base from V and 2 bases from J, with 9 bases between. There are 16 residues in the CDR3. Germline V CDR1 and CDR2: SGHTA, FQGNSA. In nucleotides, the CDR3 is TGTGCCAGCAGCTTAGGGGGGACAACCTATAATTCACCCCTCCACTTT. It specifies CASSLGGTTYNSPLHF. The entire variable domain, with the rest obtained from reference TRBV7-2 and TRBJ1-6, is as follows: GAGVSQSPSNKVTEKGKDVELRCDPISGHTALYWYRQSLGQGLEFLIYFQGNSAPDKSGLPSDRFSAERTGGSVSTLTIQRTQQEDSAVYLCASSLGGTTYNSPLHFGNGTRLTVT.

The rearrangement links TRBV5-1 to TRBJ2-3; the match to TRBD2 covers 7 bases. The germline gives CDR1 SGHRS, CDR2 YFSETQ. Germline trimming cut 7 bases from V and 0 bases from J; bases unmatched to any gene: 8. The CDR3 runs to 15 residues. The CDR3 sequence is CASGTGLTSTDTQYF. The CDR3 DNA reads as TGCGCCAGCGGCACGGGACTAACTAGCACAGATACGCAGTATTTT.

The chain employs TRBV4-1 and TRBJ2-7, with D perhaps matching TRBD1 (6 bases). Deletions cut 0 bases from V and 3 bases from J, with 12 bases between. CDR1 and CDR2 (germline): MGHRA, YSYEKL. There are 15 residues in the CDR3. This CDR3 reads CASSQETGTNYEQYF. In DNA, the CDR3 is TGCGCCAGCAGCCAAGAAACCGGGACAAACTACGAGCAGTACTTC.

The chain uses TRBV29-1 and TRBJ1-2; D perhaps matches TRBD1 (5 bases). The CDR3 extends over 13 amino acids. Per the germline V gene, CDR1 is SQVTM and CDR2 is ANQGSEA. Between the trimmed V and J ends, which lost 1 base and 5 bases, there was a span of 11 bases. CDR3 nucleotides: TGCAGCGTTGAAGGCGGGACGCAGTATGGCTACACCTTC. Translated, it gives CSVEGGTQYGYTF.

This clone was picked up one time. This chain joins TRBV28 and TRBJ1-1; a possible D gene is TRBD1 (5 bases). The germline V and J ends were trimmed by 4 bases and 5 bases, with 8 bases remaining between them. Germline V gene lookup returns CDR1 MDHEN and CDR2 SYDVKM. There are 12 residues in the CDR3. DNA for the CDR3: TGTGCCAGCAGTTGGGCAGGGACTGAAGCTTTCTTT. This encodes CASSWAGTEAFF.

The chain employs TRBV4-3 and TRBJ2-1; TRBD2 aligns across 15 bases. The V segment lost 4 bases and the J segment 9 bases; nucleotides outside the gene matches: 7. The CDR3 totals 16 residues. Germline lookup yields CDR1 LGHNA and CDR2 YSLEER. DNA of the CDR3: TGCGCCAGCAGCCGGATCGGACTAGCGGGGGGGACTGAGCAGTTCTTC. Its translation: CASSRIGLAGGTEQFF.

Written as DNA, the CDR3 is TGTGCCAGCAGCCCTCCTGGGACAGGGGTGCGGGAGCAGTACTTC. Amino acid sequence: CASSPPGTGVREQYF. This chain links TRBV7-2 with TRBJ2-7; 10 bases agree with TRBD1. The CDR3 is 15 amino acids. With 5 bases clipped from V and 7 bases from J, the junction kept 11 bases outside the gene matches. CDR1 SGHTA and CDR2 FQGNSA come from the germline V gene.

The chain carries TRBV3-1 (or the pseudogene TRBV3-2) and TRBJ2-3; D perhaps matches TRBD2 (5 bases). The germline gives CDR1 LGHDT, CDR2 YNNKEL (reference sequence). V was trimmed by 3 bases and J by 3 bases, leaving 10 bases between them. The CDR3 consists of 14 residues. The CDR3 reads CASSHERVTDTQYF. DNA of the CDR3: TGTGCCAGCAGCCACGAGAGGGTTACAGATACGCAGTATTTT.

This clone was recorded only once. V and J are TRBV2 and TRBJ1-2; 7 bases align to TRBD1. The CDR3 contains 14 residues. The germline gives CDR1 SNHLY, CDR2 FYNNEI. The junction had 10 bases not matched to a gene; V was cut back by 8 bases and J by 4 bases. CDR3 bases: TGTGCCAGCTATAGGACAGGCATATCCTATGGCTACACCTTC. Translation: CASYRTGISYGYTF.

The chain uses TRBV3-1 (or the pseudogene TRBV3-2) and TRBJ1-1; D uncertain. In germline, CDR1 is LGHDT, CDR2 YNNKEL (reference sequence). Trimming took off 4 bases at V and 0 bases at J, with 6 bases between the two ends. The length of the CDR3 is 13 residues. The CDR3 is CASSRLMNTEAFF. The DNA for the CDR3 is TGTGCCAGCAGCCGACTGATGAACACTGAAGCTTTCTTT.

The chain uses TRBV6-6 and TRBJ1-6, with a weak D call TRBD1 (5 bases). V lost 7 bases, J lost 4 bases, and 8 bases lay in between. The CDR3 has 13 amino acids. The germline CDR1 and CDR2 sequences are MNHNY and SVGAGI (reference sequence). The CDR3 is CASIAGYNSPLHF. The DNA of the CDR3 is TGTGCCAGCATTGCAGGGTATAATTCACCCCTCCACTTT.

The rearrangement joins TRBV29-1 to TRBJ2-7; TRBD1 might be the D (6 bases). CDR1 and CDR2 (germline): SQVTM, ANQGSEA. V was clipped by 7 bases and J by 6 bases, with 13 bases between them. The CDR3 is 11 amino acids. The CDR3 region is CSALQGAEQYF. The CDR3 DNA sequence: TGCAGCGCCTTACAGGGTGCCGAGCAGTACTTC.

This chain uses TRBV6-2 or TRBV6-3 with TRBJ1-1; weak D call: TRBD1 (5 bases). V lost 5 bases to trimming and J lost 2 bases, with 12 bases between them. This CDR3 is 14 amino acids long. Germline V gene lookup returns CDR1 MNHEY and CDR2 SVGEGT. CDR3 protein: CASSHRQSNTEAFF. Written as DNA, the CDR3 is TGTGCCAGCAGTCACCGACAGAGTAACACTGAAGCTTTCTTT.

J is TRBJ2-4 and V is TRBV19; 9 bases align to TRBD1. Germline V lookup: CDR1 LNHDA, CDR2 SQIVND (reference sequence). The CDR3 loop spans 15 amino acids. V lost 6 bases, J lost 3 bases, and 6 bases stayed unmatched. DNA of the CDR3: TGTGCCAGTAGCGGACAGGGACAGGGCAAAAACATTCAGTACTTC. It codes for CASSGQGQGKNIQYF.

This sequence joins TRBV12-5 and TRBJ1-5; 10 bases align to TRBD1. Trimming took 9 bases from V and 7 from J; bases not matched to a gene: 12. Germline values: CDR1 LGHNT, CDR2 FRNRAP. The CDR3 is 15 amino acids. CDR3 sequence (DNA): TGTGCTAGCTCAGACAGGGGGCTAGGTCGGCAGCCCCAGCATTTT. It specifies CASSDRGLGRQPQHF.

The V gene is TRBV7-8, the J gene TRBJ1-3; maybe TRBD1 (6 bases). Trimming took 0 bases from V and 4 from J, leaving 7 bases between them. The CDR3 loop spans 14 amino acids. The germline gives CDR1 SGHVS, CDR2 FQNEAQ. The CDR3 DNA follows: TGTGCCAGCAGCTTAGCGGGACAAGGAAACACCATATATTTT. It translates to CASSLAGQGNTIYF.

The chain has TRBV10-3 and TRBJ1-1, with D hard to call. This CDR3 contains 13 residues. Trimming left V 2 bases short and J 4 bases short, with 8 bases between. Per the germline V gene, CDR1 is ENHRY and CDR2 is SYGVKD. CDR3 region: CAISEGGSTEAFF. The CDR3 DNA is TGTGCCATCAGTGAGGGAGGTAGCACTGAAGCTTTCTTT.